Listed here are 25 T cell receptor beta chains from one sample, sequenced in a study of T cell responses to AZD1222 COVID-19 vaccine. This table comes from immunoSEQ multiplex PCR, and its TCRdb copy is limited to in-frame clones, with some not included. Of 150,000 to 180,000 clones listed, around 85% were seen once; the top ten hold 5.5% to 6%. This specimen consisted of peripheral blood, obtained on day 0 of MenACWY control vaccination. The receptors originated from an adult in good health.

V gene TRBV2 combines with J gene TRBJ1-5, with a weak D call TRBD1 (5 bases). This CDR3 is 15 amino acids long. Germline V gene sequence: CDR1 SNHLY, CDR2 FYNNEI. Trimming took off 6 bases at V and 4 bases at J, with 16 bases between the two ends. CDR3 residues: CASSAGLSGNQPQHF. CDR3 DNA sequence: TGTGCCAGCAGCGCGGGACTTTCAGGGAATCAGCCCCAGCATTTT.

This clone was seen only once. The chain links TRBV6-5 to TRBJ2-7; no definite D call. Germline CDR1 reads MNHEY; CDR2 reads SVGAGI. V was trimmed by 5 bases and J by 2 bases, leaving 10 bases between them. This CDR3 has 13 residues. CDR3 amino acids: CASSLDTPYEQYV. CDR3 in DNA: TGTGCCAGCAGTCTTGACACCCCCTACGAGCAGTACGTC.

The chain joins TRBV6-6 to TRBJ1-5, with TRBD1 identical over 7 bases. After removal of 6 bases from V and 0 bases from J, the junction contained 8 bases not matched to a gene. From germline, CDR1 is MNHNY and CDR2 SVGAGI (reference sequence). This CDR3 is 16 amino acids long. The DNA for the CDR3 is TGTGCCAGCAGAAACCACCGGGACAGTAGCAATCAGCCCCAGCATTTT. This sequence encodes CASRNHRDSSNQPQHF.

The rearrangement links TRBV15 to TRBJ1-2; D gene unclear. Germline V lookup: CDR1 LNHNV, CDR2 YYDKDF (reference sequence). V dropped 0 bases and J dropped 2 bases, with 4 bases sitting between them. The CDR3 length is 13 residues. The CDR3 bases are TGTGCCACCAGCAGAGAACAGAACTATGGCTACACCTTC. Residues: CATSREQNYGYTF.

This clone has only one observation. The genes are TRBV5-8 and TRBJ1-6; maybe TRBD1 (5 bases). Trimming stripped 1 base from V and 9 bases from J, with 11 bases between. The CDR3 contains 14 residues. Per germline, CDR1 SGHTS and CDR2 YDEGEE. CDR3 bases: TGTGCCAGCAGCTTGCGGCAGGGTGGTTCACCCCTCCACTTT. Amino acid sequence: CASSLRQGGSPLHF.

V usage is TRBV7-8 and J usage is TRBJ2-1; D may be TRBD1 (6 bases). CDR1 and CDR2 from the germline V gene are SGHVS and FQNEAQ. The CDR3 totals 13 residues. V dropped 4 bases and J dropped 5 bases, with 9 bases sitting between them. The CDR3 protein is CASSSRTDNEQFF. The CDR3 coding sequence is TGTGCCAGCAGCTCCAGGACAGACAATGAGCAGTTCTTC. Filled out from reference TRBV7-8 and TRBJ2-1, the complete variable domain reads GAGVSQSPRYKVAKRGQDVALRCDPISGHVSLFWYQQALGQGPEFLTYFQNEAQLDKSGLPSDRFFAERPEGSVSTLKIQRTQQEDSAVYLCASSSRTDNEQFFGPGTRLTVL.

The chain links TRBV4-2 to TRBJ1-6; possibly TRBD1 for D (6 bases). CDR3 length: 16 amino acids. The V and J ends lost 4 bases and 9 bases respectively, with 19 bases between them. Germline V CDR1 and CDR2: LGHNA, YNFKEQ. The CDR3 protein is CASSPDRSGISSPLHF. The DNA of the CDR3 is TGTGCCAGCAGCCCTGACAGGTCGGGGATTAGTTCACCCCTCCACTTT.

V is TRBV24-1 and J is TRBJ2-2; D not resolved. Trimming shortened V by 5 bases and J by 2 bases, and 8 bases separated the two germline ends. The CDR3 runs 14 residues. Germline loops: CDR1 KGHDR, CDR2 SFDVKD. CDR3 residues: CATSVLANTGELFF. The CDR3 coding sequence is TGTGCCACCAGTGTATTAGCTAACACCGGGGAGCTGTTTTTT.

The chain combines TRBV18 with TRBJ2-6; the D is unclear. The CDR3 runs 15 residues. V was pared by 4 bases and J by 1 base, with 8 bases between. Per the germline V gene, CDR1 is KGHSH and CDR2 is LQKENI. CDR3 DNA: TGTGCCAGCTCACTAGTAGAGTCTGGGGCCAACGTCCTGACTTTC. Its protein product is CASSLVESGANVLTF.

The rearrangement uses TRBV5-1 and TRBJ1-1, with 11 bases matching TRBD1. The CDR3 spans 15 residues. The germline V gene encodes CDR1 SGHRS and CDR2 YFSETQ. After removal of 0 bases from V and 4 bases from J, the junction contained 2 bases not matched to a gene. For the CDR3, the DNA is TGCGCCAGCAGCTTGGTAGGGACAGGGGGCACTGAAGCTTTCTTT. Amino acids: CASSLVGTGGTEAFF.

J is TRBJ1-2 and V is TRBV28; D gene ambiguous. Trimming took off 3 bases at V and 9 bases at J, with 17 bases between the two ends. This CDR3 has 14 amino acids. The germline CDR1 and CDR2 sequences are MDHEN and SYDVKM. CDR3 coding DNA: TGTGCCAGCAGTTTCGGCCACATCTCCTGGAGCTACACCTTC. As protein: CASSFGHISWSYTF.

The chain is built from TRBV11-1 and TRBJ2-1; D not resolved. The V gene lost 6 bases and the J gene lost 9 bases, with 12 bases spanning the gap. From germline, CDR1 is SGHAT and CDR2 FQDESV (reference sequence). The CDR3 is 12 amino acids. The CDR3 spells CASSHRGSEQFF. CDR3 bases: TGTGCCAGCAGTCACCGAGGCAGTGAGCAGTTCTTC.

The chain recombines TRBV6-6 with TRBJ2-2; D ambiguous. The V gene's germline CDR1 is MNHNY and CDR2 SVGAGI (reference sequence). The CDR3 is 13 residues long. Deletions cut 11 bases from V and 1 base from J, with 11 bases between. The CDR3 region has the DNA TGTGCCTACGGGTGGGAGAACACCGGGGAGCTGTTTTTT. Amino acids: CAYGWENTGELFF.

The CDR3 reads CASSLSGQGRGEKLFF. CDR3 nucleotide sequence: TGTGCCAGCAGTTTAAGTGGGCAGGGTCGGGGTGAAAAACTGTTTTTT. The chain employs TRBV28 and TRBJ1-4, with a possible D match to TRBD1 (5 bases). The V gene lost 2 bases and the J gene lost 7 bases, with 17 bases spanning the gap. The germline V gene encodes CDR1 MDHEN and CDR2 SYDVKM. The CDR3 has 16 amino acids.

A single count supports this clone. This rearrangement joins TRBV6-5 to TRBJ2-7; possible D gene TRBD2, 6 bases. This CDR3 region has 14 residues. Germline V CDR1 and CDR2: MNHEY, SVGAGI. V shed 5 bases and J shed 0 bases, with 11 bases lying between them. The CDR3: CASSSGYSSYEQYV. The CDR3 region has the DNA TGTGCCAGCAGTAGCGGGTACAGCTCCTACGAGCAGTACGTC.

The chain uses TRBV7-9 and TRBJ1-4, with D perhaps TRBD1 (6 bases). This CDR3 is 15 amino acids long. Germline V gene data show CDR1 as SEHNR and CDR2 as FQNEAQ (reference sequence). V was shortened by 1 base and J by 7 bases, with 13 bases between the two germline ends. This CDR3 reads CASSLEAGQSEKLFF. In nucleotides, the CDR3 is TGTGCCAGCAGCTTAGAGGCCGGACAGTCTGAAAAACTGTTTTTT.

This chain uses TRBV19 with TRBJ1-2; the D gene is possibly TRBD1 (5 bases). V lost 6 bases and J lost 3, with 11 bases in between. This CDR3 spans 13 amino acids. Germline assignment: CDR1 LNHDA and CDR2 SQIVND (reference sequence). The DNA for the CDR3 is TGTGCCAGTAGCCCGGGGCTTCACTATGGCTACACCTTC. Translated: CASSPGLHYGYTF.

The chain has TRBV6-1 and TRBJ2-7; tentative D call: TRBD1 (6 bases). The ends were cut back, 2 bases at V and 6 bases at J, with 11 bases in the middle. The CDR3 length is 13 residues. Germline V gene data show CDR1 as MNHNS and CDR2 as SASEGT. CDR3 residues: CASSEPGHIEQYF. Here the CDR3 DNA reads TGTGCCAGCAGTGAACCGGGACACATCGAGCAGTACTTC.

This chain connects TRBV5-1 to TRBJ2-2; TRBD2 matches 14 bases. Germline V gene data show CDR1 as SGHRS and CDR2 as YFSETQ. J lost 5 bases, V lost 2 bases, and 5 bases had no gene match. This CDR3 spans 17 amino acids. CDR3 nucleotide sequence: TGCGCCAGCAGCTTCTCCGGACTAGCGGGGGGTACCGGGGAGCTGTTTTTT. Amino acid sequence: CASSFSGLAGGTGELFF.

The J gene is TRBJ2-3, the V gene TRBV6-5, with D possibly being TRBD1 (5 bases). Trimming removed 5 bases from V and 2 bases from J, with 11 bases in between. CDR3 length: 14 residues. The germline V gene encodes CDR1 MNHEY and CDR2 SVGAGI. This CDR3 is CASSRQQTTDTQYF. The CDR3 DNA reads as TGTGCCAGCAGTAGACAGCAAACCACAGATACGCAGTATTTT.

The J gene is TRBJ1-2, the V gene TRBV28; D call uncertain. The germline V gene has CDR1 MDHEN and CDR2 SYDVKM. Trimming took off 6 bases at V and 2 bases at J, with 7 bases between the two ends. This CDR3 has 12 residues. The CDR3 loop is CASRVLNYGYTF. CDR3 sequence (DNA): TGTGCCAGCAGGGTCCTAAACTATGGCTACACCTTC.

This sequence joins TRBV18 and TRBJ2-7; 8 positions match TRBD1. V lost 6 bases to trimming and J lost 9 bases; unmatched junction nucleotides: 4. CDR1 KGHSH and CDR2 LQKENI come from the germline V gene. This CDR3 spans 11 amino acids. This CDR3 reads CASSQDRGQYF. CDR3 nucleotide sequence: TGTGCCAGCTCCCAAGACAGGGGGCAGTACTTC.

V is TRBV6-6 and J is TRBJ1-5; D uncertain. V was clipped by 4 bases and J by 6 bases, with 16 bases between them. This CDR3 region has 15 residues. From germline, CDR1 is MNHNY and CDR2 SVGAGI (reference sequence). The CDR3 DNA reads as TGTGCCAGCAGTTCTCCCGACGGGAAGGGTCAGCCCCAGCATTTT. It yields the protein CASSSPDGKGQPQHF.

This chain joins TRBV5-1 and TRBJ1-2; the match to TRBD1 covers 8 bases. V lost 4 bases and J lost 8; bases outside the gene matches: 16. Germline V gene lookup returns CDR1 SGHRS and CDR2 YFSETQ. This CDR3 is built from 16 residues. This CDR3 is CASSIEKGQVRGGYTF. In nucleotides, the CDR3 is TGCGCCAGCAGCATCGAAAAGGGACAGGTGAGAGGAGGCTACACCTTC.

V usage is TRBV7-9 and J usage is TRBJ2-5; D is undetermined. Germline CDR1 reads SEHNR; CDR2 reads FQNEAQ (reference sequence). The CDR3 runs 13 residues. V lost 6 bases and J 2 bases, leaving 10 bases between the germline ends. CDR3 bases: TGTGCCAGCAGGCTGGGCTCACAAGAGACCCAGTACTTC. Its translation: CASRLGSQETQYF.